This T cell receptor (beta chain) was sequenced in a study of blood T cells in healthy people across ages. Germline lookup yields CDR1 MDHEN and CDR2 SYDVKM. This CDR3 is built from 22 residues. With 8 bases clipped from V and 3 bases from J, the junction kept 30 bases outside the gene matches. Isolation of PBMCs gave at least 6 million cells per sample. Next came a second PCR, run for about 6 to 11 cycles, which used a sample-barcoded 5' primer along with a J-beta primer mix. From the 5' RACE reads, TCRdb called clonotypes with MiXCR, one entry per CDR3 protein. The sample holds just over 1 million distinct CDR3 sequences, less than 50% seen once.

The chain links TRBV28 to TRBJ2-3, with TRBD2 matching 9 bases. This clonotype was obtained from an older woman in good health. Sequenced material: blood. The CDR3 DNA sequence: TGTGCCAGCCAGGCGGGTTACCGAACAGGGCCCCCGGCAAGCGGGAGGACAGATACGCAGTATTTT. It encodes CASQAGYRTGPPASGRTDTQYF.